The sequence of this T cell receptor (beta chain) was determined in a study of T cells in Graves' hyperthyroidism and ophthalmopathy. About the study: Any treatment followed the collection of peripheral blood at initial diagnosis.

This clonotype has at least ten counts. Its antigen is currently unknown. Study outcomes and limitations: A model of 13 V-J pairs discriminated ophthalmopathy from stable hyperthyroidism. Most clonotypes expanded in the thyroid (above 0.001) were also present in blood.

Fresh 10 ml peripheral blood yielded PBMCs. Trimming shortened V by 3 bases and J by 0 bases, and 9 bases separated the two germline ends. Per the germline V gene, CDR1 is SGHAT and CDR2 is FQNNGV. The CDR3 is made up of 15 amino acids. Amplified regions were TCR beta CDR3 sequences from RNA transcripts. Using the HTBI primer set, a first-round RT-PCR was run on the TCR CDR3. TCRdb reprocessed the multiplex PCR reads with MiXCR, giving one entry per CDR3 protein. The sample records under 400,000 distinct CDR3 sequences, roughly 20% being singletons. V is TRBV11-2 and J is TRBJ2-4; tentatively, D is TRBD2 (5 bases). The sequenced sample was blood. This TCR derives from a woman aged 40 to 50 with Graves' ophthalmopathy. The CDR3 spells CASSFIGVAKNIQYF. The CDR3 region has the DNA TGTGCCAGCAGCTTTATCGGGGTAGCCAAAAACATTCAGTACTTC. Looking up the rest from reference TRBV11-2 and TRBJ2-4 gives the full variable domain: EAGVAQSPRYKIIEKRQSVAFWCNPISGHATLYWYQQILGQGPKLLIQFQNNGVVDDSQLPKDRFSAERLKGVDSTLKIQPAKLEDSAVYLCASSFIGVAKNIQYFGAGTRLSVL.